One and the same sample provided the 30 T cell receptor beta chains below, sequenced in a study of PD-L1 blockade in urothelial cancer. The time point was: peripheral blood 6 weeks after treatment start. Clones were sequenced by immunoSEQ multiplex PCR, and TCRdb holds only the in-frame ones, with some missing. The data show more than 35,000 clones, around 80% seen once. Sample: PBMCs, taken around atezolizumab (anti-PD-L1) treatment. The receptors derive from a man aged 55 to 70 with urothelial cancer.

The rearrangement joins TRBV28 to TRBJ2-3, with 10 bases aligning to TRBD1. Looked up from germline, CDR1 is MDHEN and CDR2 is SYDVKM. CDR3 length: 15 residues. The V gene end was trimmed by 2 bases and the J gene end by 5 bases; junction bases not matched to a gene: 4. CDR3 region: CASSLVGQGRDTQYF. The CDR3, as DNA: TGTGCCAGCAGTTTAGTGGGACAGGGGCGAGATACGCAGTATTTT.

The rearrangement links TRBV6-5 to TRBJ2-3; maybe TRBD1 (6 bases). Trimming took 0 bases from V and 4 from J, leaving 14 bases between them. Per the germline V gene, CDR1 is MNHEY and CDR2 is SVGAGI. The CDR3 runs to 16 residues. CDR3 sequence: CASSYSTGPGPDTQYF. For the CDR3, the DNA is TGTGCCAGCAGTTACTCGACAGGTCCTGGACCAGATACGCAGTATTTT.

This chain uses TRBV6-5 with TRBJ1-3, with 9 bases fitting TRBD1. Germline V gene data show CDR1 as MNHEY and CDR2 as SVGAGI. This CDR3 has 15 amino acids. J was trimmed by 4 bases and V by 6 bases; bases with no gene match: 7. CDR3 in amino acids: CASRKQGAPGNTIYF. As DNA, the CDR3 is TGTGCCAGCAGGAAACAGGGGGCGCCCGGAAACACCATATATTTT.

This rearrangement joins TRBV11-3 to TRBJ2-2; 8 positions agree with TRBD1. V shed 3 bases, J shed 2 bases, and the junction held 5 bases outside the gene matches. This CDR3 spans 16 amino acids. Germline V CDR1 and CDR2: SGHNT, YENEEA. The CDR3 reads CASSLAGQGNTGELFF. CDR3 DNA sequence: TGTGCCAGCAGCTTGGCTGGACAGGGAAACACCGGGGAGCTGTTTTTT.

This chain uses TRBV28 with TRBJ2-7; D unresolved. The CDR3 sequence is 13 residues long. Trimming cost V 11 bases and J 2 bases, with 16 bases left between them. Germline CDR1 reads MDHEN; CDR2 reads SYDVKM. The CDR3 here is CASTPSRTYEQYF. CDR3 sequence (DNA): TGTGCCTCTACCCCGAGCAGGACCTACGAGCAGTACTTC.

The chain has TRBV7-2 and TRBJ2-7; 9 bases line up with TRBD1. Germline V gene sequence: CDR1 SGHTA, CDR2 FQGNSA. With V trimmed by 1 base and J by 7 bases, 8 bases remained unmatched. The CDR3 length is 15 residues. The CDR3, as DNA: TGTGCCAGCAGCTTAGTTCCAGGGACAGGGTCGGAGCAGTACTTC. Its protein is CASSLVPGTGSEQYF. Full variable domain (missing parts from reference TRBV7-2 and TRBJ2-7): GAGVSQSPSNKVTEKGKDVELRCDPISGHTALYWYRQSLGQGLEFLIYFQGNSAPDKSGLPSDRFSAERTGGSVSTLTIQRTQQEDSAVYLCASSLVPGTGSEQYFGPGTRLTVT.

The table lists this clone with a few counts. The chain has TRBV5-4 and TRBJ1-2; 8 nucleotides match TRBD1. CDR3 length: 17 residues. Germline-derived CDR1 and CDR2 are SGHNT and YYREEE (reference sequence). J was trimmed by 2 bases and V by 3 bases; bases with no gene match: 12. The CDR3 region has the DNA TGTGCCAGCAGCTCTTTTATACGGACAGGGCCCAACTATGGCTACACCTTC. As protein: CASSSFIRTGPNYGYTF.

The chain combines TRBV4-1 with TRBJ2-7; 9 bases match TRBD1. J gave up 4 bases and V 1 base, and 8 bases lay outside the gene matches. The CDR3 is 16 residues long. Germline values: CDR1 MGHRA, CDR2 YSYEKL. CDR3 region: CASSQGWSGQGYEQYF. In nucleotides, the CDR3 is TGCGCCAGCAGCCAAGGCTGGTCGGGACAGGGATACGAGCAGTACTTC.

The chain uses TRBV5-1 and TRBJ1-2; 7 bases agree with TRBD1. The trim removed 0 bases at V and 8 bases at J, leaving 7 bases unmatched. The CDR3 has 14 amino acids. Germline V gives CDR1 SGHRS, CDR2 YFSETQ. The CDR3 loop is CASSLASTGDGYTF. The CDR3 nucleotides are TGCGCCAGCAGCTTGGCCAGTACAGGGGACGGCTACACCTTC.

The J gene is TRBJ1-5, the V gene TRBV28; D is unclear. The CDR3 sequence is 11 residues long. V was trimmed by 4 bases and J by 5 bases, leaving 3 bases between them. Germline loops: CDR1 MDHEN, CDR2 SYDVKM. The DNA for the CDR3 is TGTGCCAGCAGTTCTGATCAGCCCCAGCATTTT. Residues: CASSSDQPQHF.

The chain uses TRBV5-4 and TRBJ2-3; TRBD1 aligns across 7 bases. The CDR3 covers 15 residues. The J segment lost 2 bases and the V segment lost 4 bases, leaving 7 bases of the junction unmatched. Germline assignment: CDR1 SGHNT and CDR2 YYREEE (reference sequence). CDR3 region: CASSRRDSITDTQYF. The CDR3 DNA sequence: TGTGCCAGCAGCCGCCGGGACAGCATCACAGATACGCAGTATTTT.

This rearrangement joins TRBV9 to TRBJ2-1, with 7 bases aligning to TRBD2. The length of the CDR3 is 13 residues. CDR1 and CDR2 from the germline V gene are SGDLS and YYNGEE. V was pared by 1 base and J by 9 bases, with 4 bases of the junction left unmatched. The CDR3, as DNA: TGTGCCAGCAGCGTAACTAGCGCAGCTGAGCAGTTCTTC. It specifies CASSVTSAAEQFF.

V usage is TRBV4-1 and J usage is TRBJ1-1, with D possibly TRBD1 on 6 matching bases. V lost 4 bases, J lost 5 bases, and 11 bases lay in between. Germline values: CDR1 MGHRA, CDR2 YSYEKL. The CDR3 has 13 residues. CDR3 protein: CASSRGQSTEAFF. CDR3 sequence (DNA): TGCGCCAGCAGCCGGGGACAAAGTACTGAAGCTTTCTTT.

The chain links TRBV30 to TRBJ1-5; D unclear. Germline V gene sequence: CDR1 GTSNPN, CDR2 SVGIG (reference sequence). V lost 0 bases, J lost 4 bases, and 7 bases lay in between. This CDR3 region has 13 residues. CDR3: CAWSVTGNQPQHF. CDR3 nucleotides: TGTGCCTGGAGTGTAACGGGGAATCAGCCCCAGCATTTT.

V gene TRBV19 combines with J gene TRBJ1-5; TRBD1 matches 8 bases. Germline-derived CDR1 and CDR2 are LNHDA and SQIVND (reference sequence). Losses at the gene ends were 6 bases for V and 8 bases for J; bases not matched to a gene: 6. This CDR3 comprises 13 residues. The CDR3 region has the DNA TGTGCCAGTAGGGACAGGGTTTCCGAGCCCCAGCATTTT. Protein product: CASRDRVSEPQHF.

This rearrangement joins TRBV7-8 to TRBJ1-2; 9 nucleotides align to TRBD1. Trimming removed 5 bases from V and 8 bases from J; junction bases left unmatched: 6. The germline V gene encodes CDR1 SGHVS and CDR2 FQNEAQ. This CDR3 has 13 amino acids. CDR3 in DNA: TGTGCCAGCAGCACAGGGGGCAGGGAGGGCTACACCTTC. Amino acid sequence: CASSTGGREGYTF.

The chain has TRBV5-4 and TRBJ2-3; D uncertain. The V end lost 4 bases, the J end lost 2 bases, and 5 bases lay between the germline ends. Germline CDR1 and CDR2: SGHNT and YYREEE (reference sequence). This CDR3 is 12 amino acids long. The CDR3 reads CASSRDTDTQYF. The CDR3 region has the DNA TGTGCCAGCAGCCGCGACACAGATACGCAGTATTTT. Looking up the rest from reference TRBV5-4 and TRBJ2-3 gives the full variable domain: ETGVTQSPTHLIKTRGQQVTLRCSSQSGHNTVSWYQQALGQGPQFIFQYYREEENGRGNFPPRFSGLQFPNYSSELNVNALELDDSALYLCASSRDTDTQYFGPGTRLTVL.

Written as DNA, the CDR3 is TGCGCCAGCACTTATGAGACAGGAATCGACGAGCAGTACTTC. Translated: CASTYETGIDEQYF. The chain joins TRBV5-1 to TRBJ2-7; tentative D call: TRBD1 (6 bases). CDR3 size: 14 residues. The V and J ends lost 6 bases and 5 bases respectively, with 18 bases between them. Looked up from germline, CDR1 is SGHRS and CDR2 is YFSETQ.

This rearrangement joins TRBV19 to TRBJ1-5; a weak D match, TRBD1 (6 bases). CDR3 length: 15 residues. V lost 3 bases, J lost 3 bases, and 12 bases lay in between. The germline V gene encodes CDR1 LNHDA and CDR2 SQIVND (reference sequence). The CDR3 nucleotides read TGTGCCAGTAGTATCCGGGACAAATACAATCAGCCCCAGCATTTT. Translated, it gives CASSIRDKYNQPQHF.

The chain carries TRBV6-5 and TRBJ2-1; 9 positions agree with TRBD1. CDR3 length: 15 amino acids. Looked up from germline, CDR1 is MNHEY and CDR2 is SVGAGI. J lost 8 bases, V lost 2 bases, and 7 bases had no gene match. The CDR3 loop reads CASSYRTGVRDEQFF. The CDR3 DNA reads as TGTGCCAGCAGTTACCGGACAGGGGTGAGGGATGAGCAGTTCTTC.

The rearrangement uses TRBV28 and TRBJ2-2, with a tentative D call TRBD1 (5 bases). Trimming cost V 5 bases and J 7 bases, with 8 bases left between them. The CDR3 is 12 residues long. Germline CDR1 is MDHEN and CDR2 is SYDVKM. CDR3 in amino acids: CASSLRDGELFF. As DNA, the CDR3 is TGTGCCAGCAGTCTCAGGGACGGGGAGCTGTTTTTT. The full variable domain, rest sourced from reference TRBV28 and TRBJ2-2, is DVKVTQSSRYLVKRTGEKVFLECVQDMDHENMFWYRQDPGLGLRLIYFSYDVKMKEKGDIPEGYSVSREKKERFSLILESASTNQTSMYLCASSLRDGELFFGEGSRLTVL.

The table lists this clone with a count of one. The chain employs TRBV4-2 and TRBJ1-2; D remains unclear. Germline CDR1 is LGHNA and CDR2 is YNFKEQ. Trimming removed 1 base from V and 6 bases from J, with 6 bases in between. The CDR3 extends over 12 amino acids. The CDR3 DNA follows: TGTGCCAGCAGCCAAGGAGCGGATGGCTACACCTTC. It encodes CASSQGADGYTF.

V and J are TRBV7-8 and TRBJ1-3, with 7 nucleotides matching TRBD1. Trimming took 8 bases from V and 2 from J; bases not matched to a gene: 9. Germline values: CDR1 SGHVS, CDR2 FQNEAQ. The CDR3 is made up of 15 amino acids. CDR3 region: CASSLGRGAGNTIYF. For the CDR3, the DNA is TGTGCCAGCTCCCTGGGCAGGGGGGCTGGAAACACCATATATTTT.

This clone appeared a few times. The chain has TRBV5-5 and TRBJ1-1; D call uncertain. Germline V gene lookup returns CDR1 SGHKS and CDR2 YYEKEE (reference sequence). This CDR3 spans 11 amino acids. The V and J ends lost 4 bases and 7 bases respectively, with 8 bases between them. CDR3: CASSNTFEAFF. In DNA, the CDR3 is TGTGCCAGCAGCAACACATTTGAAGCTTTCTTT.

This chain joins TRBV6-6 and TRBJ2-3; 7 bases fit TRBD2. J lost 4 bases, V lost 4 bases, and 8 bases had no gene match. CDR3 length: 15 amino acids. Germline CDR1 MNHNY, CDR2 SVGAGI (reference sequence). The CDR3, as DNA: TGTGCCAGCAGTTCGGAGCGGGGAGGAGCAGATACGCAGTATTTT. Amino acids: CASSSERGGADTQYF.

The DNA of the CDR3 is TGCGCCAGCAGCTTGGGCGGGGCGAACACTGAAGCTTTCTTT. Its protein product is CASSLGGANTEAFF. The rearrangement joins TRBV5-1 to TRBJ1-1, with a weak D call TRBD1 (5 bases). Germline loops: CDR1 SGHRS, CDR2 YFSETQ. The V end was cut by 0 bases, the J end by 1 base, with 7 bases between. The CDR3 consists of 14 residues.

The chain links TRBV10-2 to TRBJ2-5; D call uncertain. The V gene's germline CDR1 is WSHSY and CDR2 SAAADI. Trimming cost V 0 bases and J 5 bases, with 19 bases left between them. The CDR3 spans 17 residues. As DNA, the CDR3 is TGCGCCAGCAGTGAGTCGACTCGGAGATCCTCCATGGAGACCCAGTACTTC. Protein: CASSESTRRSSMETQYF.

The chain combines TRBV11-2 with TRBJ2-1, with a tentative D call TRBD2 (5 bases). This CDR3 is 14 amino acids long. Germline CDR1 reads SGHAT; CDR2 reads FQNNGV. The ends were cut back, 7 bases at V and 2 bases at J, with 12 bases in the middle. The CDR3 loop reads CASTPGAAYNEQFF. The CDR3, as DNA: TGTGCCAGCACCCCCGGAGCGGCCTACAATGAGCAGTTCTTC.

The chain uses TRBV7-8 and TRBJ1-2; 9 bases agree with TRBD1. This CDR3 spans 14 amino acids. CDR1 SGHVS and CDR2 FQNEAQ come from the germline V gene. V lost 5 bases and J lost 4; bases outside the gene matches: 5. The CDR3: CASSMGQGPYGYTF. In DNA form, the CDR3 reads TGTGCCAGCAGCATGGGACAGGGCCCCTATGGCTACACCTTC.

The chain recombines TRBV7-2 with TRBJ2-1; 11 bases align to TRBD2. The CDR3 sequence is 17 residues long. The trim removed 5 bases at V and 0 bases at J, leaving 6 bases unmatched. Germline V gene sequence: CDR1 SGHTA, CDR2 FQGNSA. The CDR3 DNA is TGTGCCAGCAGCCCGGGACTAGCGGCCTCCTCCTACAATGAGCAGTTCTTC. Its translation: CASSPGLAASSYNEQFF.